This T cell receptor (beta chain) emerged from a study of response to subunit inactivated influenza vaccine. Via MiXCR, TCRdb re-called the RT-PCR reads, giving one row per CDR3 protein. The repertoire consists of 700,000 to 900,000 distinct CDR3 sequences, with around 20% occurring once and the leading ten covering 10%. CDR1 and CDR2 (germline): SQVTM, ANQGSEA. The V end was cut by 3 bases, the J end by 8 bases, with 8 bases between. This CDR3 has 11 amino acids. A note on this clonotype: Its antigen is unknown.

Study results and caveats: Seasonal influenza vaccination, on each occasion, was suggested by the authors to recruit few new T cells.

The V and J genes are TRBV29-1 and TRBJ2-1; D is perhaps TRBD2 (5 bases). Specimen: PBMCs from blood, collected about 5 days after vaccination. This TCR came from a man aged 50 to 60 who received an inactivated influenza vaccine. The CDR3 spells CSVDGVDEQFF. CDR3 in DNA: TGCAGCGTTGACGGGGTCGATGAGCAGTTCTTC.